The T cell receptor beta chain described here comes from a study of cytomegalovirus exposure and HLA in healthy donors. Study-level background: Samples from HLA-typed donors yielded 65 million to 85 million unique TCRs in an early data release.

Remarks on this clone: The antigen remains unidentified.

Trimming left V 4 bases short and J 5 bases short, with 12 bases between. Germline V gene data show CDR1 as SGHNT and CDR2 as YYREEE (reference sequence). This CDR3 is built from 13 residues. A multiplex PCR was run with 60 Vbeta primers and 13 Jbeta primers. Repertoires were generated with immunoSEQ multiplex PCR, while TCRdb's copy carries only in-frame clones and drops some. The repertoire holds 130,000 or so clones, with around 85% as singletons. General study findings and limits: According to a later analysis, donors in an Asian-associated ancestry cluster reportedly had fewer N-insertions than the approximately 670-donor mean. TCR association rates varied by HLA locus in a later analysis, with DRB1 highest and HLA-C lowest.

The study sampled nominally healthy donors, though unrecorded immune exposures were likely. The sample comprised PBMCs. The gene calls are TRBV5-4 and TRBJ2-5; possibly TRBD2 for D (5 bases). This clonotype was sampled from a woman in her thirties in good health and CMV-seropositive. CDR3 in amino acids: CASSMRGWETQYF. CDR3 DNA: TGTGCCAGCAGCATGCGCGGGTGGGAGACCCAGTACTTC.